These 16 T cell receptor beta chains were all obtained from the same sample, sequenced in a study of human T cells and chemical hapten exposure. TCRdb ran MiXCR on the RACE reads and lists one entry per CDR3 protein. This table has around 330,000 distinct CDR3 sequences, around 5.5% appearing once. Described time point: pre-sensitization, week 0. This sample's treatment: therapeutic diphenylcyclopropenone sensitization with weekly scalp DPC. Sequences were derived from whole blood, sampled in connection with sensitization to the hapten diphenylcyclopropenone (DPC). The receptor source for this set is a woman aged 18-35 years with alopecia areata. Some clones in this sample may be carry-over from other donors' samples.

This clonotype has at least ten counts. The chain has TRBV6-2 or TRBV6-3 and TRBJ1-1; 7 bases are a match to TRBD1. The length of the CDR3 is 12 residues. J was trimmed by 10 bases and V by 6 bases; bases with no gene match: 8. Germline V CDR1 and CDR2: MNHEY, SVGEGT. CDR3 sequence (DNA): TGTGCCAGCAGCAATCAGGGGGGTAGAGCTTTCTTT. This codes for CASSNQGGRAFF.

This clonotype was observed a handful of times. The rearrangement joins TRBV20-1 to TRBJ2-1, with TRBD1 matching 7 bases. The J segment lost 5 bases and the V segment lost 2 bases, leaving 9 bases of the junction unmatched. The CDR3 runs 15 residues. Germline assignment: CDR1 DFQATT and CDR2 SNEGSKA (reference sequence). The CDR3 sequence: CSARPGTVGDNEQFF. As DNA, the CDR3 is TGCAGTGCTAGACCTGGGACAGTAGGCGACAATGAGCAGTTCTTC.

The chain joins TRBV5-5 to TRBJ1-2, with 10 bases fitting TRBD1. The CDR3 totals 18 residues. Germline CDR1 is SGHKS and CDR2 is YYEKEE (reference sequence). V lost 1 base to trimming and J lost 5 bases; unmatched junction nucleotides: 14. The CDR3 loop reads CASSLRDRGTGERYGYTF. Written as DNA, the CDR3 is TGTGCCAGCAGCTTGAGGGATAGGGGGACAGGGGAGCGGTATGGCTACACCTTC. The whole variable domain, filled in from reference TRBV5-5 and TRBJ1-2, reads DAGVTQSPTHLIKTRGQQVTLRCSPISGHKSVSWYQQVLGQGPQFIFQYYEKEERGRGNFPDRFSARQFPNYSSELNVNALLLGDSALYLCASSLRDRGTGERYGYTFGSGTRLTVV.

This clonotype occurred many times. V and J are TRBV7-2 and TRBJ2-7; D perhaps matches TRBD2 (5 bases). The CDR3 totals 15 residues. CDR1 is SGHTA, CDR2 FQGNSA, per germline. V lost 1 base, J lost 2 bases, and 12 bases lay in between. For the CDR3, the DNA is TGTGCCAGCAGCTTAGTCCCGGGAATTACCTACGAGCAGTACTTC. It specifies CASSLVPGITYEQYF.

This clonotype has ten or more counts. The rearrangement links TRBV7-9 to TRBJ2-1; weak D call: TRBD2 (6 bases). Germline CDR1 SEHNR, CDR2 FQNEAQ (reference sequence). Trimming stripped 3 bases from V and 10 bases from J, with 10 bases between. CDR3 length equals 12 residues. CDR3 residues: CASSFRLVEQFF. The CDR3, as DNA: TGTGCCAGCAGCTTTCGACTAGTGGAGCAGTTCTTC.

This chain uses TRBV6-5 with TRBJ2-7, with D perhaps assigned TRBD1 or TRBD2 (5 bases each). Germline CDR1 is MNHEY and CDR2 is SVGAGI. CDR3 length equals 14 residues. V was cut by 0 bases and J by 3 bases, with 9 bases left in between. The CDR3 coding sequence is TGTGCCAGCAGTTACTCGGGGGTAGTCTACGAGCAGTACTTC. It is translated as CASSYSGVVYEQYF.

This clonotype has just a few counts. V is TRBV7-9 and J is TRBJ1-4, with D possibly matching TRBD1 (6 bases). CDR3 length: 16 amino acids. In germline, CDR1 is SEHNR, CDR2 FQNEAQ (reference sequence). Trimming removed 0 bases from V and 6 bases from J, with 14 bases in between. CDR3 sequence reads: CASSLASGTFYEKLFF. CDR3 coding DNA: TGTGCCAGCAGCTTAGCCTCCGGGACATTTTATGAAAAACTGTTTTTT.

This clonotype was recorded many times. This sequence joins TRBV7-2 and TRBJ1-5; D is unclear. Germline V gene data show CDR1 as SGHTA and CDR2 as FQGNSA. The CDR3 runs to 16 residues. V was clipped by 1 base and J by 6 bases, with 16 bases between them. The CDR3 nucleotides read TGTGCCAGCAGCTTAGTGGGAGCGGGAAAATTTCAGCCCCAGCATTTT. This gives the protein CASSLVGAGKFQPQHF.

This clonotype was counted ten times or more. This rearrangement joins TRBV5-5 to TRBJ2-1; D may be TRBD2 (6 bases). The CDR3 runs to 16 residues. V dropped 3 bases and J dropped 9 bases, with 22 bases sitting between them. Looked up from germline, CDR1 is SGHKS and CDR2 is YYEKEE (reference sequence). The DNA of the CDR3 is TGTGCCAGCAGCTCATGGGGCAGGGTGCTGGAGGGTGAGCAGTTCTTC. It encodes CASSSWGRVLEGEQFF.

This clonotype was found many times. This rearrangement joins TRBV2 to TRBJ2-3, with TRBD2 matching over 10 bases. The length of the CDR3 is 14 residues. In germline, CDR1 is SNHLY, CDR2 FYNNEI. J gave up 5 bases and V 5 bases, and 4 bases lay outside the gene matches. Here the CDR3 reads CASSQRGGGDTQYF. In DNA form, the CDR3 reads TGTGCCAGCAGTCAGCGGGGGGGCGGAGATACGCAGTATTTT.

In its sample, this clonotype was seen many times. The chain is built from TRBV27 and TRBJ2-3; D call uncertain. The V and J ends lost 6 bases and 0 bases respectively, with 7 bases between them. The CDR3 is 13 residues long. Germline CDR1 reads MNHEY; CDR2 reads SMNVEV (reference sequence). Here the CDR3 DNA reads TGTGCCAGCAGCGCGATTAGCACAGATACGCAGTATTTT. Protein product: CASSAISTDTQYF.

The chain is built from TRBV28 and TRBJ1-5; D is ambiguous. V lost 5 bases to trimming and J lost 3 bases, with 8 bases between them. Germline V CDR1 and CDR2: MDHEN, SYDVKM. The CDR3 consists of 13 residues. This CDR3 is CASSPHPNQPQHF. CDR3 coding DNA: TGTGCCAGCAGTCCACACCCCAATCAGCCCCAGCATTTT.

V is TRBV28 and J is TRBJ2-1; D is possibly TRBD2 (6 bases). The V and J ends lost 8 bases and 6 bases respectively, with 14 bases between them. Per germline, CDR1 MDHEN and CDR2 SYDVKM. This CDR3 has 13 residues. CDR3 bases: TGTGCCAGCGGTACCGGGGGACGCAATGAGCAGTTCTTC. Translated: CASGTGGRNEQFF. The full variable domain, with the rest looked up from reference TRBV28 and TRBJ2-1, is DVKVTQSSRYLVKRTGEKVFLECVQDMDHENMFWYRQDPGLGLRLIYFSYDVKMKEKGDIPEGYSVSREKKERFSLILESASTNQTSMYLCASGTGGRNEQFFGPGTRLTVL.

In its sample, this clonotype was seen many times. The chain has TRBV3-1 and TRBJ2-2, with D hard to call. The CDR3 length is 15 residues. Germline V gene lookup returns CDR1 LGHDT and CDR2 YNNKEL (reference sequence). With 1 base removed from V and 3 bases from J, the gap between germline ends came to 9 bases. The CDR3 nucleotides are TGTGCCAGCAGCCAAGGGGCTAGTCACACCGGGGAGCTGTTTTTT. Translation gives CASSQGASHTGELFF.

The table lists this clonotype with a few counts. CDR3 amino acids: CASSPGIYEQYF. DNA of the CDR3: TGTGCCAGCAGTCCCGGGATCTACGAGCAGTACTTC. The rearrangement uses TRBV28 and TRBJ2-7; D may be TRBD2 (5 bases). This CDR3 has 12 amino acids. Between the trimmed V and J ends, which lost 5 bases and 3 bases, there was a span of 8 bases. The germline V gene encodes CDR1 MDHEN and CDR2 SYDVKM.

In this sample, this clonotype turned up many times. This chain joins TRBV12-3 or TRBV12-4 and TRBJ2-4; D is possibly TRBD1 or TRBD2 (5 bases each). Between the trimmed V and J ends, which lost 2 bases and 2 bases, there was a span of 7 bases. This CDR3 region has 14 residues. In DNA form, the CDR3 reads TGTGCCAGCAGTTTATGGGGGTCCAAAAACATTCAGTACTTC. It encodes CASSLWGSKNIQYF.